This T cell receptor beta chain originates from a study of shared clonotypes between healthy human individuals. The repertoire was sequenced with immunoSEQ multiplex PCR; TCRdb's copy has only in-frame clones and lacks some. The sample shows approximately 2,300,000 clones, around 90% of them seen only once. Germline CDR1 SGHNT, CDR2 YYREEE (reference sequence). The ends lost 4 bases at V and 6 bases at J; junction bases unmatched: 5. CDR3 length equals 15 residues. The chain employs TRBV5-4 and TRBJ2-1; 12 bases fit TRBD1. The clonotype originates from a man aged 18 to 29 in good health. Some clones in this sample may be carry-over from other donors' samples. Material for sequencing was naive CD4+ T cells from PBMCs. Subset indicated: CD45RA+ positively selected. CDR3 sequence (DNA): TGTGCCAGCAGCCATCCGGGACAGGGGGCCAATGAGCAGTTCTTC. As protein: CASSHPGQGANEQFF.